The rows below give T cell receptor beta chains drawn from one sample of a study of cytomegalovirus exposure and HLA in healthy donors. Here immunoSEQ multiplex PCR was the method, and the copy in TCRdb shows in-frame clones only, minus some. The table shows about 120,000 clones, with around 74% occurring only once. Sequencing was carried out using PBMCs. The origin of the receptors is a woman younger than 35 in good health and CMV-seronegative. Each CDR3 is given with its conserved first and last residue. A D gene is named only where the DNA matches it firmly. Size is stated for part of the rows, as once, few or many counts, or as a class when the clone is expanded.

clone size	V gene	J gene	D gene	CDR3 DNA	CDR3 protein
NA	TRBV28	TRBJ1-2	NA	TGTGCCAGCAGGATGGGGGCAGCGCCAGCTAACTATGGCTACACCTTC	CASRMGAAPANYGYTF
few	TRBV18	TRBJ1-1	NA	TGTGCCAGCTCACCCAGGCAGGACACTGAAGCTTTCTTT	CASSPRQDTEAFF
NA	TRBV27	TRBJ1-2	TRBD1	TGTGCCAGCACCTCGGACAGGAACTATGGCTACACCTTC	CASTSDRNYGYTF
few	TRBV30	TRBJ1-1	TRBD1	TGTGCCTGGAGCTTGGCCATTCGACAGGGGGCGAACACTGAAGCTTTCTTT	CAWSLAIRQGANTEAFF
NA	TRBV6-6	TRBJ2-1	NA	TGTGCCAGCAGACCGGGACTTTCTTACAATGAGCAGTTCTTC	CASRPGLSYNEQFF
NA	TRBV28	TRBJ1-6	NA	TGTGCCAGCAGCCCCCGAGGTTTACCCCTCCACTTT	CASSPRGLPLHF
NA	TRBV19	TRBJ1-5	TRBD1	TGTGCCAGCCAAACAGGGGGCGGCGGACAGCCCCAGCATTTT	CASQTGGGGQPQHF
NA	TRBV18	TRBJ1-1	NA	TGTGCCAGCTCACCAGATCCAGGGGCCCAACTTGGAGCTTTCTTT	CASSPDPGAQLGAFF
once	TRBV7-2	TRBJ2-7	TRBD2	TGTGCCAGCACCCCGGGGGGGGCCTACGAGCAGTACTTC	CASTPGGAYEQYF
NA	TRBV9	TRBJ1-2	NA	TGTGCCAGCAGCGTAGCAGGGGAGTACGAAGGCTACACCTTC	CASSVAGEYEGYTF
NA	TRBV2	TRBJ1-3	TRBD1	TGTGCCAGCAGTATTCAGGCCGGACAGGGAGCCCCTGGAAACACCATATATTTT	CASSIQAGQGAPGNTIYF
NA	TRBV5-8	TRBJ2-7	TRBD1	TGTGCCAGCAGCTTGGGACAGGGGGCCTACGAGCAGTACTTC	CASSLGQGAYEQYF
NA	TRBV4-1	TRBJ1-5	NA	TGCGCCAGCAGCCAAGAATCCCCGAGCAATCAGCCCCAGCATTTT	CASSQESPSNQPQHF
NA	TRBV30	TRBJ2-5	NA	TGTGCCTGGAGTGTAGGAGCGGGTGGAGAGACCCAGTACTTC	CAWSVGAGGETQYF
NA	TRBV19	TRBJ2-2	NA	TGTGCCAGTAGTGCCTGGGTGATCAGAGGCACCGGGGAGCTGTTTTTT	CASSAWVIRGTGELFF